This T cell receptor (beta chain) is drawn from a study of spatial heterogeneity in lung cancer. Study-level background: Across the raw uncorrected reads, a unique TCR and UMI combination was observed, on average, more than ten times.

Findings of the study overall: Compared with follow-up, resection was when ubiquitous expanded tumor TCRs appeared in blood more.

In its sample, this clonotype was seen many times. Its target is unknown. On each TCR cDNA molecule, a unique molecular identifier was present. TCRdb re-analysed the 5' RACE reads in MiXCR, keeping a single row per CDR3 protein. The profile shows under 100,000 distinct CDR3 sequences, 7.5% to 10% of them singletons. Germline-derived CDR1 and CDR2 are SGHRS and YFSETQ. The trim removed 1 base at V and 0 bases at J, leaving 7 bases unmatched. The CDR3 is 18 amino acids. Time point reported: sample taken at primary tumor resection. The authors sequenced whole RNA from tumor, nontumor lung or frozen PBMC without sorting. The donors comprised about 69 untreated early-stage non-small cell lung cancer patients.

The sequenced sample was PBMCs, obtained at surgery. The origin of this receptor is a male donor with early-stage non-small cell lung cancer. V gene TRBV5-1 combines with J gene TRBJ1-6, with 7 bases aligning to TRBD1. CDR3 loop: CASSLMGQRSSYNSPLHF. The CDR3 nucleotides read TGCGCCAGCAGCTTGATGGGACAGCGGAGCTCCTATAATTCACCCCTCCACTTT.